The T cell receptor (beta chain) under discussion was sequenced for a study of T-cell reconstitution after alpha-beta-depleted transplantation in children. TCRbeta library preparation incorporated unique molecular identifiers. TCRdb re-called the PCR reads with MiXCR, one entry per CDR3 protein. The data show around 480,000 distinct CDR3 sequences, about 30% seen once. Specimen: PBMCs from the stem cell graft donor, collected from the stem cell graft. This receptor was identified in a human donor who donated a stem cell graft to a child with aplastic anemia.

The DNA for the CDR3 is TGCAGCGTTGCCCTCTCCGACAGAAGTCAGCCCCAGCATTTT. Translating it yields CSVALSDRSQPQHF. V usage is TRBV29-1 and J usage is TRBJ1-5; possible D gene TRBD1, 5 bases. The CDR3 has 14 residues. Trimming took off 4 bases at V and 6 bases at J, with 16 bases between the two ends. Germline V gene sequence: CDR1 SQVTM, CDR2 ANQGSEA.